This TCR beta chain appears in the sequencing data of a study of blood T cell repertoires in COVID-19. In the study overall: From the United States, Italy and Spain came samples of acute and convalescent COVID-19.

V was trimmed by 0 bases and J by 2 bases, leaving 20 bases between them. Per germline, CDR1 MNHEY and CDR2 SVGEGT. The CDR3 has 18 amino acids. Generated by immunoSEQ multiplex PCR, the TCRdb table keeps only in-frame clones and is missing some. The sample has about 54,000 clones, 85% to 90% seen once. The sequenced sample was peripheral blood. The V gene is TRBV6-2 or TRBV6-3, the J gene TRBJ2-7; a possible D gene is TRBD1 (5 bases). The origin of this receptor is a man aged 35-49 years with active COVID-19. The CDR3 loop reads CASSYSIKGKGRPYEQYF. CDR3 nucleotides: TGTGCCAGCAGTTACTCGATTAAGGGGAAGGGTAGGCCCTACGAGCAGTACTTC.